The 18 T cell receptor beta chains presented below share a single source sample, sequenced in a study of shared clonotypes between healthy human individuals. The repertoire was sequenced with immunoSEQ multiplex PCR; TCRdb's copy has only in-frame clones and lacks some. The sample shows 550,000 to 700,000 clones, around 73% of them seen only once. The specimen sequenced was memory CD4+ T cells sorted from blood. Subset in this sample: CD45RA-negative fraction. The receptors derive from a woman aged 30 to 39 in good health.

This clone turned up a few times. This chain joins TRBV19 and TRBJ1-5; 7 bases agree with TRBD1. Germline values: CDR1 LNHDA, CDR2 SQIVND (reference sequence). The CDR3 sequence is 13 residues long. V gave up 3 bases and J gave up 4 bases; unmatched junction bases: 0. CDR3 DNA: TGTGCCAGTAGTATGGGACAGAATCAGCCCCAGCATTTT. It is translated as CASSMGQNQPQHF.

The chain has TRBV19 and TRBJ2-7; D perhaps matches TRBD1 (6 bases). V lost 9 bases and J 2 bases, leaving 20 bases between the germline ends. Germline CDR1 and CDR2: LNHDA and SQIVND (reference sequence). This CDR3 has 15 residues. The CDR3: CASRPSGTSTYEQYF. DNA of the CDR3: TGTGCCAGCCGCCCCTCCGGGACAAGTACCTACGAGCAGTACTTC.

The chain recombines TRBV27 with TRBJ2-5; the D gene is possibly TRBD2 (5 bases). CDR1 and CDR2 (germline): MNHEY, SMNVEV (reference sequence). This CDR3 contains 11 residues. Trimming shortened V by 7 bases and J by 7 bases, and 10 bases separated the two germline ends. The CDR3 is CASTDYRTQYF. Written as DNA, the CDR3 is TGTGCCAGCACAGACTACCGGACCCAGTACTTC.

CDR3 loop: CAMRQGFTGELFF. CDR3 coding DNA: TGTGCCATGCGCCAGGGGTTTACCGGGGAGCTGTTTTTT. The chain links TRBV10-3 to TRBJ2-2; D perhaps matches TRBD1 (6 bases). There are 13 residues in the CDR3. With 9 bases removed from V and 5 bases from J, the gap between germline ends came to 13 bases. Germline CDR1 reads ENHRY; CDR2 reads SYGVKD.

Notes on this clone: A much larger clonotype is one base distant, so this may be a read error. The same CDR3 can be traced to other DNA sequences in this sample. The chain uses TRBV29-1 and TRBJ1-2; unclear D gene. CDR3 length: 12 residues. Germline CDR1 and CDR2: SQVTM and ANQGSEA. The CDR3 DNA is TGCAGCGTTTGGAGCCCAGGCTATGGCTACACCTTT. Translating gives CSVWSPGYGYTF.

This chain joins TRBV19 and TRBJ1-1; the D is unclear. The CDR3 covers 13 residues. V was cut by 3 bases and J by 1 base, with 6 bases left in between. CDR1 LNHDA and CDR2 SQIVND come from the germline V gene (reference sequence). The CDR3 is CASSMLRNTEAFF. The CDR3 DNA reads as TGTGCCAGTAGTATGCTGCGGAACACTGAAGCTTTCTTT.

This chain uses TRBV7-9 with TRBJ1-3; tentative D call: TRBD1 (5 bases). Trimming stripped 5 bases from V and 0 bases from J, with 11 bases between. The CDR3 sequence is 15 residues long. Germline-derived CDR1 and CDR2 are SEHNR and FQNEAQ (reference sequence). The CDR3: CASSLSGGSGNTIYF. In DNA form, the CDR3 reads TGTGCCAGCAGCCTTAGTGGGGGCTCTGGAAACACCATATATTTT.

The CDR3 region has the DNA TGCGCCAGCAGCCAGCCGACTAGCGGGGGATCCTACGAGCAGTACTTC. Protein product: CASSQPTSGGSYEQYF. The chain joins TRBV4-1 to TRBJ2-7; 12 positions match TRBD2. With 3 bases clipped from V and 1 base from J, the junction kept 4 bases outside the gene matches. CDR3 length: 16 amino acids. Germline V CDR1 and CDR2: MGHRA, YSYEKL.

The chain employs TRBV4-1 and TRBJ2-2, with D possibly being TRBD1 (5 bases). The CDR3 is made up of 15 amino acids. Germline loops: CDR1 MGHRA, CDR2 YSYEKL. V lost 7 bases and J lost 4, with 16 bases in between. CDR3 sequence: CASNRFQGSTGELFF. CDR3 coding DNA: TGCGCCAGCAACAGGTTCCAGGGTAGCACCGGGGAGCTGTTTTTT.

This chain uses TRBV2 with TRBJ2-2; 10 bases match TRBD2. J lost 1 base, V lost 4 bases, and 3 bases had no gene match. There are 16 residues in the CDR3. Looked up from germline, CDR1 is SNHLY and CDR2 is FYNNEI. The CDR3 region has the DNA TGTGCCAGCAGTGCCTTAGCGGGAGGGAACACCGGGGAGCTGTTTTTT. It yields the protein CASSALAGGNTGELFF. Full variable domain (missing parts from reference TRBV2 and TRBJ2-2): EPEVTQTPSHQVTQMGQEVILRCVPISNHLYFYWYRQILGQKVEFLVSFYNNEISEKSEIFDDQFSVERPDGSNFTLKIRSTKLEDSAMYFCASSALAGGNTGELFFGEGSRLTVL.

The chain links TRBV11-3 to TRBJ1-1, with D unresolved. CDR1 SGHNT and CDR2 YENEEA come from the germline V gene. The CDR3 extends over 13 amino acids. V lost 3 bases and J 1 base, leaving 6 bases between the germline ends. CDR3 protein: CASSFRSNTEAFF. The CDR3 DNA reads TGTGCCAGCAGCTTTAGGTCGAACACTGAAGCTTTCTTT.

The V and J genes are TRBV9 and TRBJ2-3; the D gene is possibly TRBD1 (5 bases). The germline V gene has CDR1 SGDLS and CDR2 YYNGEE. V gave up 7 bases and J gave up 2 bases, with 20 bases separating them. This CDR3 spans 16 amino acids. Here the CDR3 reads CASSPLRQGYTDTQYF. In DNA, the CDR3 is TGTGCCAGCTCCCCATTACGGCAGGGATACACAGATACGCAGTATTTT.

This chain connects TRBV19 to TRBJ2-1; D gene unclear. The CDR3 loop spans 15 amino acids. Germline loops: CDR1 LNHDA, CDR2 SQIVND (reference sequence). Trimming pared 6 bases from V and 2 bases from J, leaving 14 bases between. DNA of the CDR3: TGTGCCAGTAGATCAGGCAGTTTACCCTACAATGAGCAGTTCTTC. It is translated as CASRSGSLPYNEQFF. Full variable domain (outside the CDR3, taken from reference TRBV19 and TRBJ2-1): DGGITQSPKYLFRKEGQNVTLSCEQNLNHDAMYWYRQDPGQGLRLIYYSQIVNDFQKGDIAEGYSVSREKKESFPLTVTSAQKNPTAFYLCASRSGSLPYNEQFFGPGTRLTVL.

The rearrangement links TRBV18 to TRBJ2-7; 11 positions match TRBD1. In germline, CDR1 is KGHSH, CDR2 LQKENI. Trimming at V came to 0 bases and at J to 3 bases, leaving 1 base not matched to a gene. The CDR3 totals 15 residues. In DNA form, the CDR3 reads TGTGCCAGCTCACCACCGGGACAGGGGGTCTACGAGCAGTACTTC. This gives the protein CASSPPGQGVYEQYF.

The V and J genes are TRBV4-2 and TRBJ2-1; 8 nucleotides agree with TRBD2. After removal of 4 bases from V and 5 bases from J, the junction contained 10 bases not matched to a gene. In germline, CDR1 is LGHNA, CDR2 YNFKEQ. CDR3 length equals 16 residues. The CDR3 spells CASSRSRGSGDNEQFF. The DNA for the CDR3 is TGTGCCAGCAGCCGCTCTCGTGGTAGCGGGGACAATGAGCAGTTCTTC.

The chain links TRBV7-8 to TRBJ1-4; 9 nucleotides align to TRBD1. The germline gives CDR1 SGHVS, CDR2 FQNEAQ. V lost 0 bases, J lost 7 bases, and 6 bases stayed unmatched. The CDR3 totals 16 residues. The CDR3 is CASSLAYKGQGEKLFF. As DNA, the CDR3 is TGTGCCAGCAGCTTAGCGTATAAGGGACAGGGTGAAAAACTGTTTTTT. The full variable domain, rest sourced from reference TRBV7-8 and TRBJ1-4, is GAGVSQSPRYKVAKRGQDVALRCDPISGHVSLFWYQQALGQGPEFLTYFQNEAQLDKSGLPSDRFFAERPEGSVSTLKIQRTQQEDSAVYLCASSLAYKGQGEKLFFGSGTQLSVL.

This clone was picked up a small number of times. The V gene is TRBV21-1, the J gene TRBJ2-7; no check of the table's D call, TRBD2, against the DNA was made. TRBV21-1 is a listed pseudogene. The CDR3 totals 17 residues. CDR3 bases: TGTGCCAGCAGCAAAGGTGATAGCGGGAGAATGGTCTACGAGCAGTACTTC. Protein: CASSKGDSGRMVYEQYF.

This clone was recorded only once. The CDR3 DNA reads as TGTGCCATCAGTGAGTCTTCGGACCCCTACGAGCAGTACTTC. Protein product: CAISESSDPYEQYF. The J gene is TRBJ2-7, the V gene TRBV10-3, with D uncertain. Germline CDR1 reads ENHRY; CDR2 reads SYGVKD. Trimming left V 0 bases short and J 2 bases short, with 8 bases between. CDR3 size: 14 residues.